Below, 13 T cell receptor beta chains from the same sample are listed, as sequenced in a study of T-cell reconstitution after alpha-beta-depleted transplantation in children. The TCRbeta library was prepared with unique molecular identifiers. TCRdb re-called the PCR reads through MiXCR, storing one row per CDR3 protein. The data contain some 440,000 distinct CDR3 sequences, about 16% of them singletons. This specimen was PBMCs, mostly from graft donor cells, taken 360 days after TCRalphabeta/CD19-depleted stem cell transplant. Receptor source: a boy less than two years old who had a stem cell transplant for Wiskott-Aldrich syndrome, so the T cells may come from the graft donor.

The chain links TRBV6-1 to TRBJ2-7; D gene ambiguous. In germline, CDR1 is MNHNS, CDR2 SASEGT. V dropped 7 bases and J dropped 6 bases, with 25 bases sitting between them. The CDR3 covers 16 residues. CDR3 loop: CASTYLRPFKPTEQYF. CDR3 nucleotides: TGTGCCAGCACCTACCTCCGACCGTTTAAGCCTACCGAGCAGTACTTC.

Only a few counts were recorded for this clonotype. J is TRBJ2-7 and V is TRBV28, with 9 nucleotides matching TRBD1. The CDR3 has 14 amino acids. Trimming at V came to 8 bases and at J to 8 bases, leaving 13 bases not matched to a gene. CDR1 MDHEN and CDR2 SYDVKM come from the germline V gene. In DNA, the CDR3 is TGTGCCAGCCTAAGGGTTTCCGGGACAGGGAAGCAGTACTTC. Amino acid sequence: CASLRVSGTGKQYF.

The genes are TRBV12-3 or TRBV12-4 and TRBJ1-1; D remains ambiguous. The V end lost 6 bases, the J end lost 1 base, and 12 bases lay between the germline ends. The CDR3 extends over 14 amino acids. CDR3 protein: CASRAPYSNTEAFF. Here the CDR3 DNA reads TGTGCCAGCAGAGCTCCCTATTCGAACACTGAAGCTTTCTTT.

This chain connects TRBV27 to TRBJ2-1, with D possibly called TRBD1 or TRBD2 (5 bases each). The V gene lost 1 base and the J gene lost 7 bases, with 17 bases spanning the gap. The CDR3 sequence is 16 residues long. The germline V gene encodes CDR1 MNHEY and CDR2 SMNVEV (reference sequence). Written as DNA, the CDR3 is TGTGCCAGCAGTTTATGGGGCGGAGGCGACTATAATGAGCAGTTCTTC. Its translation is CASSLWGGGDYNEQFF.

The V and J genes are TRBV24-1 and TRBJ2-2; D unclear. Trimming removed 9 bases at V and 5 bases at J, with 9 bases between. The CDR3 extends over 12 amino acids. Germline V gives CDR1 KGHDR, CDR2 SFDVKD. The CDR3 is CATSSRTGELFF. CDR3 coding DNA: TGTGCCACCTCCTCGAGGACCGGGGAGCTGTTTTTT.

This clonotype was observed a few times. V is TRBV21-1 and J is TRBJ2-7; the table calls TRBD2, which could not be checked here. TRBV21-1 is a documented pseudogene. This CDR3 region has 15 residues. The CDR3 sequence: CASSKAGLASYEQYF. The CDR3, as DNA: TGTGCCAGCAGCAAAGCGGGACTAGCGTCGTACGAGCAGTACTTC.

This clonotype came up a few times. The chain is built from TRBV29-1 and TRBJ2-7; 10 bases fit TRBD1. Germline assignment: CDR1 SQVTM and CDR2 ANQGSEA. Trimming at V came to 6 bases and at J to 4 bases, leaving 12 bases not matched to a gene. This CDR3 has 15 amino acids. As DNA, the CDR3 is TGCAGCGTCCGCCCGGGGACAGGGGTAGAATACGAGCAGTACTTC. This codes for CSVRPGTGVEYEQYF.

The chain joins TRBV6-5 to TRBJ2-3, with no clear D. The V end was cut by 6 bases, the J end by 4 bases, with 14 bases between. CDR1 MNHEY and CDR2 SVGAGI come from the germline V gene. This CDR3 has 14 amino acids. The CDR3 loop reads CASRHSRAPDTQYF. CDR3 in DNA: TGTGCCAGCAGGCACTCTAGAGCTCCAGATACGCAGTATTTT.

Only a few counts were recorded for this clonotype. The V gene is TRBV28, the J gene TRBJ2-5; possible D gene TRBD2, 5 bases. The CDR3 is 14 residues long. Deletions cut 5 bases from V and 6 bases from J, with 16 bases between. CDR1 and CDR2 (germline): MDHEN, SYDVKM. The CDR3 nucleotides read TGTGCCAGCAGTCCGTCCCTAGCAAGGAAGACCCAGTACTTC. It is translated as CASSPSLARKTQYF.

The chain is built from TRBV2 and TRBJ2-7; tentative D call: TRBD2 (5 bases). V was clipped by 2 bases and J by 3 bases, with 11 bases between them. The germline V gene encodes CDR1 SNHLY and CDR2 FYNNEI. This CDR3 has 14 amino acids. The CDR3 DNA sequence: TGTGCCAGCAGTGAATCGGGGAAATTCTACGAGCAGTACTTC. As protein: CASSESGKFYEQYF.

The V gene is TRBV6-5, the J gene TRBJ1-4; D is perhaps TRBD1 (5 bases). The CDR3 length is 14 residues. Trimming took off 3 bases at V and 7 bases at J, with 12 bases between the two ends. Germline CDR1 is MNHEY and CDR2 is SVGAGI. The CDR3 sequence: CASSYGTAGEKLFF. CDR3 coding DNA: TGTGCCAGCAGTTATGGGACGGCTGGTGAAAAACTGTTTTTT.

There are a few counts of this clonotype. The chain is built from TRBV25-1 and TRBJ2-3; D gene unclear. Germline CDR1 MGHDK, CDR2 SYGVNS. The CDR3 has 14 amino acids. V lost 4 bases, J lost 4 bases, and 12 bases lay in between. CDR3 coding DNA: TGTGCCAGCAGTGCCAATGCGGTCCCAGATACGCAGTATTTT. Translating gives CASSANAVPDTQYF.

This clonotype was seen a few times. The chain joins TRBV5-1 to TRBJ1-1; no clear D gene. Trimming cost V 0 bases and J 3 bases, with 12 bases left between them. Germline CDR1 reads SGHRS; CDR2 reads YFSETQ. The CDR3 covers 15 residues. CDR3 DNA sequence: TGCGCCAGCAGCTTGGCCTTACAGCCGCACACTGAAGCTTTCTTT. As protein: CASSLALQPHTEAFF.